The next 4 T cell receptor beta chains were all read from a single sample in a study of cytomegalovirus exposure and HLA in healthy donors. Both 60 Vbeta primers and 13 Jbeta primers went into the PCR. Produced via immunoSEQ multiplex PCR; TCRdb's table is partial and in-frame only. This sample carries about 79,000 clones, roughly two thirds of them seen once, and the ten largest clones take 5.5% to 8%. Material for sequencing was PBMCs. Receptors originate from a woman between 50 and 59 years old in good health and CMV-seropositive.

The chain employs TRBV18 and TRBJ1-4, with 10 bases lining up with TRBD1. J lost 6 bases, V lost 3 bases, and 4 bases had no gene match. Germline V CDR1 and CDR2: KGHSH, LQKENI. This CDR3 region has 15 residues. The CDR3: CASSPRDRGDEKLFF. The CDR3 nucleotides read TGTGCCAGCTCACCCCGGGACAGGGGAGATGAAAAACTGTTTTTT. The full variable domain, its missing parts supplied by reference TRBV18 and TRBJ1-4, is NAGVMQNPRHLVRRRGQEARLRCSPMKGHSHVYWYRQLPEEGLKFMVYLQKENIIDESGMPKERFSAEFPKEGPSILRIQQVVRGDSAAYFCASSPRDRGDEKLFFGSGTQLSVL.

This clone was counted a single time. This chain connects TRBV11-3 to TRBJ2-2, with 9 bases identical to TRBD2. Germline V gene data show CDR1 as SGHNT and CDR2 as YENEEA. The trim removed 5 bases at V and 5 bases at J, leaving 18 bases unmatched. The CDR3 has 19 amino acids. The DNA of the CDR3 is TGTGCCAGCAGCCACTACCGCGGGCGGCTAGCGGGGCCTACCGGGGAGCTGTTTTTT. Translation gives CASSHYRGRLAGPTGELFF. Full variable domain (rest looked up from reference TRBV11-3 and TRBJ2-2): EAGVVQSPRYKIIEKKQPVAFWCNPISGHNTLYWYLQNLGQGPELLIRYENEEAVDDSQLPKDRFSAERLKGVDSTLKIQPAELGDSAVYLCASSHYRGRLAGPTGELFFGEGSRLTVL.

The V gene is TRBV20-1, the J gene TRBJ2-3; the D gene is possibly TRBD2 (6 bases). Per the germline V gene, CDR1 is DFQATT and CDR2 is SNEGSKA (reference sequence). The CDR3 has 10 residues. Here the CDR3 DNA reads TGCAGCGGGGGTGGGCGAACGCAGTATTTT. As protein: CSGGGRTQYF.

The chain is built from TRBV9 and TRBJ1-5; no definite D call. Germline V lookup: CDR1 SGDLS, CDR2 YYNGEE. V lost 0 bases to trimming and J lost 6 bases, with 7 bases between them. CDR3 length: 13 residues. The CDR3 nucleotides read TGTGCCAGCAGCGTAGGAGGTGGTCAGCCCCAGCATTTT. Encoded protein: CASSVGGGQPQHF.